Following are 20 T cell receptor beta chains from one sample sequenced in a study of blood T cell repertoires in COVID-19. Assay used: immunoSEQ multiplex PCR; TCRdb lists only in-frame clones, some missing. The sample holds roughly 360,000 clones; roughly four fifths are singletons and the top ten take approximately 4.7%. The sequenced sample was PBMCs or T cells enriched from blood (not recorded which). The receptors derive from a woman aged 50 to 65 who had recovered from COVID-19.

For this clone: Distinct nucleotide sequences in the sample also encode this CDR3. V and J are TRBV12-3 or TRBV12-4 and TRBJ1-3; D is perhaps TRBD1 (6 bases). The V and J ends lost 2 bases and 4 bases respectively, with 6 bases between them. This CDR3 has 13 residues. The CDR3 sequence is CASSLTGGNTIYF. The DNA for the CDR3 is TGTGCCAGCAGTTTAACAGGGGGAAACACCATATATTTT.

The CDR3 nucleotides read TGCGCCAGCAGCCCTAGGACTAGACCAGATACGCAGTATTTT. Amino acids: CASSPRTRPDTQYF. The rearrangement links TRBV5-1 to TRBJ2-3, with 7 bases lining up with TRBD2. J lost 4 bases, V lost 4 bases, and 6 bases had no gene match. The V gene's germline CDR1 is SGHRS and CDR2 YFSETQ. The CDR3 is made up of 14 amino acids.

This clone occurred a few times. This chain joins TRBV28 and TRBJ2-1; the match to TRBD1 covers 11 bases. Trimming cost V 6 bases and J 2 bases; bases outside gene matches: 3. This CDR3 comprises 15 residues. Per germline, CDR1 MDHEN and CDR2 SYDVKM. The CDR3 is CASSSGQGAYNEQFF. CDR3 nucleotides: TGTGCCAGCAGCTCGGGACAGGGGGCCTACAATGAGCAGTTCTTC. Based on the CDR3 plus reference TRBV28 and TRBJ2-1, the full variable domain is DVKVTQSSRYLVKRTGEKVFLECVQDMDHENMFWYRQDPGLGLRLIYFSYDVKMKEKGDIPEGYSVSREKKERFSLILESASTNQTSMYLCASSSGQGAYNEQFFGPGTRLTVL.

The J gene is TRBJ1-1, the V gene TRBV21-1; no DNA check was done on the table's D call, TRBD1. TRBV21-1 is annotated as a pseudogene. There are 13 residues in the CDR3. The CDR3 here is CASSTRQNTEAFF. The CDR3 DNA reads TGTGCCAGCAGCACCCGACAGAACACTGAAGCTTTCTTT.

The chain carries TRBV6-1 and TRBJ2-1, with TRBD2 matching over 13 bases. Germline CDR1 is MNHNS and CDR2 is SASEGT. The CDR3 sequence is 15 residues long. The V gene end was trimmed by 3 bases and the J gene end by 10 bases; junction bases not matched to a gene: 6. The CDR3 sequence: CASSDKLAGGREQFF. As DNA, the CDR3 is TGTGCCAGCAGTGATAAACTAGCGGGGGGGAGGGAGCAGTTCTTC.

The chain couples TRBV7-9 to TRBJ2-7, with 9 bases fitting TRBD2. The CDR3 contains 16 residues. The ends lost 5 bases at V and 3 bases at J; junction bases unmatched: 11. Germline CDR1 is SEHNR and CDR2 is FQNEAQ (reference sequence). The CDR3 nucleotides are TGTGCCAGCAGCGAAGGACTAGCGAGCCACCTCTACGAGCAGTACTTC. Its protein product is CASSEGLASHLYEQYF.

This CDR3 is CASSLGTGGWTTEAFF. CDR3 sequence (DNA): TGCGCCAGCAGCCTTGGGACAGGGGGCTGGACTACTGAAGCTTTCTTT. The gene calls are TRBV4-1 and TRBJ1-1; 12 bases line up with TRBD1. This CDR3 comprises 16 residues. Trimming cost V 4 bases and J 5 bases; bases outside gene matches: 8. Germline V gene lookup returns CDR1 MGHRA and CDR2 YSYEKL.

The rearrangement uses TRBV14 and TRBJ2-1; 9 nucleotides match TRBD2. CDR1 and CDR2 from the germline V gene are SGHDN and FVKESK. The CDR3 totals 17 residues. V was pared by 0 bases and J by 2 bases, with 5 bases of the junction left unmatched. The CDR3 nucleotides are TGTGCCAGCAGCCAAGATCCGAGCGGGGGGCCCTACAATGAGCAGTTCTTC. As protein: CASSQDPSGGPYNEQFF.

The chain joins TRBV7-3 to TRBJ1-2; 7 positions match TRBD1. The germline gives CDR1 SGHTA, CDR2 FQGTGA. V gave up 6 bases and J gave up 6 bases; unmatched junction bases: 13. The CDR3 runs to 15 residues. The CDR3, as DNA: TGTGCCAGCAGTCCTTCGACAGGGCCTCAGAATGGCTACACCTTC. As protein: CASSPSTGPQNGYTF.

This clone appeared once. The J gene is TRBJ2-1, the V gene TRBV27, with 8 bases identical to TRBD2. The V and J ends lost 3 bases and 0 bases, in that order; junction bases with no gene match: 7. Germline V gene sequence: CDR1 MNHEY, CDR2 SMNVEV (reference sequence). The CDR3 has 17 amino acids. As DNA, the CDR3 is TGTGCCAGCAGTTTTGGGGCTAGCGGGCACTCCTACAATGAGCAGTTCTTC. Encoded protein: CASSFGASGHSYNEQFF.

This clone was observed once. The chain employs TRBV7-2 and TRBJ1-1; D is undetermined. Trimming took 4 bases from V and 4 from J, leaving 16 bases between them. Germline values: CDR1 SGHTA, CDR2 FQGNSA. This CDR3 region has 15 residues. The CDR3 DNA follows: TGTGCCAGCAGCTCCGCCCCCGGGATGGGCACTGAAGCTTTCTTT. Its protein product is CASSSAPGMGTEAFF.

This clone was found a few times. Other DNA sequences within the sample encode an identical CDR3. The genes are TRBV9 and TRBJ1-2; TRBD1 aligns across 9 bases. V lost 2 bases, J lost 4 bases, and 3 bases stayed unmatched. The CDR3 is made up of 14 amino acids. Germline V gene data show CDR1 as SGDLS and CDR2 as YYNGEE. CDR3 sequence: CASSVGQGPYGYTF. The CDR3 nucleotides read TGTGCCAGCAGCGTCGGACAGGGGCCCTATGGCTACACCTTC.

V usage is TRBV11-2 and J usage is TRBJ1-2, with 9 bases that match TRBD1. The germline CDR1 and CDR2 sequences are SGHAT and FQNNGV. The CDR3 runs 14 residues. After removal of 1 base from V and 6 bases from J, the junction contained 3 bases not matched to a gene. The CDR3 sequence is CASSLGGQGHGYTF. The CDR3 coding sequence is TGTGCCAGCAGCTTAGGGGGACAGGGACATGGCTACACCTTC.

This clone is a singleton in its sample. CDR3 sequence reads: CASSLMGGGNTEAFF. The CDR3 bases are TGCGCCAGCAGCTTGATGGGGGGAGGGAACACTGAAGCTTTCTTT. The genes are TRBV5-1 and TRBJ1-1; D might be TRBD1 (5 bases). The CDR3 spans 15 residues. Trimming left V 1 base short and J 1 base short, with 11 bases between. CDR1 and CDR2 (germline): SGHRS, YFSETQ.

The CDR3 here is CASSVATGSNYGYTF. As DNA, the CDR3 is TGTGCCAGCAGCGTAGCCACAGGTTCTAACTATGGCTACACCTTC. The chain joins TRBV9 to TRBJ1-2; a weak D match, TRBD1 (5 bases). V lost 0 bases and J lost 0, with 9 bases in between. Germline V CDR1 and CDR2: SGDLS, YYNGEE. The CDR3 runs 15 residues.

This chain connects TRBV7-9 to TRBJ2-5; D remains unclear. The CDR3 extends over 13 amino acids. From germline, CDR1 is SEHNR and CDR2 FQNEAQ (reference sequence). The V end lost 6 bases, the J end lost 3 bases, and 11 bases lay between the germline ends. The CDR3, as DNA: TGTGCCAGCAGAAGGCTAGTAGAAGAGACCCAGTACTTC. Translated: CASRRLVEETQYF.

The rearrangement uses TRBV6-5 and TRBJ2-1; 9 bases are shared with TRBD2. Losses at the gene ends were 6 bases for V and 6 bases for J; bases not matched to a gene: 9. There are 15 residues in the CDR3. Germline-derived CDR1 and CDR2 are MNHEY and SVGAGI. The CDR3 DNA sequence: TGTGCCAGCAGGCGACTAGCGGCTCAATTCAATGAGCAGTTCTTC. This codes for CASRRLAAQFNEQFF.

CDR3 sequence (DNA): TGTGCCAGCAGCCAAGCGGTTGATCAGCCCCAGCATTTT. This encodes CASSQAVDQPQHF. The chain links TRBV3-1 (or the pseudogene TRBV3-2) to TRBJ1-5; D gene ambiguous. The CDR3 is made up of 13 amino acids. Germline lookup yields CDR1 LGHDT and CDR2 YNNKEL (reference sequence). Trimming pared 1 base from V and 5 bases from J, leaving 6 bases between.

The chain joins TRBV5-6 to TRBJ1-1, with D perhaps matching TRBD1 (6 bases). The V end lost 2 bases, the J end lost 1 base, and 15 bases lay between the germline ends. Germline loops: CDR1 SGHDT, CDR2 YYEEEE. CDR3 length equals 16 residues. The CDR3 DNA is TGTGCCAGCAGCTTTAGCGTCAGGACAGAGAACACTGAAGCTTTCTTT. Amino acids: CASSFSVRTENTEAFF.

V usage is TRBV7-8 and J usage is TRBJ1-1; 11 positions match TRBD1. Trimming cost V 8 bases and J 6 bases; bases outside gene matches: 11. Germline assignment: CDR1 SGHVS and CDR2 FQNEAQ. This CDR3 is 15 amino acids long. This CDR3 reads CASDPQGQGVPEAFF. CDR3 DNA sequence: TGTGCCAGCGATCCTCAGGGACAGGGGGTGCCTGAAGCTTTCTTT.